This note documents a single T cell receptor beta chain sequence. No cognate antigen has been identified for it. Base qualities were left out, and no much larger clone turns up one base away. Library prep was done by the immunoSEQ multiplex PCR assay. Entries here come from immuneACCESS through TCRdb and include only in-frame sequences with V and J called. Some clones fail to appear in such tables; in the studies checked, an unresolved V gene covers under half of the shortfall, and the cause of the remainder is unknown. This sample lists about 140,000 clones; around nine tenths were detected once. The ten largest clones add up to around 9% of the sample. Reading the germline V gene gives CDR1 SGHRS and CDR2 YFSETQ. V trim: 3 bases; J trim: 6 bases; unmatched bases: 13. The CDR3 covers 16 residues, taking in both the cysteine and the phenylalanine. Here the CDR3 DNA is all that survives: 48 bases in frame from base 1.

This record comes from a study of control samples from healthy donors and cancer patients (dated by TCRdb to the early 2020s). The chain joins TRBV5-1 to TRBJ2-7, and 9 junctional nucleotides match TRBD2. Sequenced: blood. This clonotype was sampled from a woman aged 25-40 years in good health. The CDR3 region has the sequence CASSWGGGGREGEQYF. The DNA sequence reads TGCGCCAGCAGCTGGGGCGGGGGGGGGCGCGAAGGCGAGCAGTACTTC.